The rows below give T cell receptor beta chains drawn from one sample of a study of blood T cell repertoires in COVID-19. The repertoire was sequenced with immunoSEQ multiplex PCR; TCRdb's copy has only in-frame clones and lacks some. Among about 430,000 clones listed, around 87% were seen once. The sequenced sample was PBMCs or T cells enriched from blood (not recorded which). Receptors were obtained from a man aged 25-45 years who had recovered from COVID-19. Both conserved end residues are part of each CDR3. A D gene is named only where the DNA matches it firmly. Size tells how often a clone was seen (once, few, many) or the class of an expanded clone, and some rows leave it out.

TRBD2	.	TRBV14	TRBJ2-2	CASSQLGLAYGELFF	TGTGCCAGCAGCCAACTGGGACTAGCCTACGGGGAGCTGTTTTTT
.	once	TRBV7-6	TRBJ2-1	CASSLGPGDEQFF	TGTGCCAGCAGCTTAGGCCCCGGAGATGAGCAGTTCTTC
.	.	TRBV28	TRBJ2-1	CATLKTVSYNEQFF	TGTGCCACCCTTAAGACAGTATCCTACAATGAGCAGTTCTTC
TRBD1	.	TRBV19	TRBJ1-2	CASSIPGQGGYGYTF	TGTGCCAGTAGTATACCGGGACAGGGGGGATATGGCTACACCTTC
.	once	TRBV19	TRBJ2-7	CASSISGSSYEQYF	TGTGCCAGTAGTATATCCGGGAGCTCCTACGAGCAGTACTTC
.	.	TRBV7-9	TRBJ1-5	CASSFYSAYSNQPQHF	TGTGCCAGCAGCTTTTATAGTGCCTATAGCAATCAGCCCCAGCATTTT
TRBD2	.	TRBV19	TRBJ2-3	CASSIRSSGSGTQYF	TGTGCCAGTAGTATACGGTCTAGCGGGAGCGGTACGCAGTATTTT
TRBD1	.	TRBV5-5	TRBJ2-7	CASSRGQGGYEQYF	TGTGCCAGCAGCAGGGGACAGGGGGGCTACGAGCAGTACTTC
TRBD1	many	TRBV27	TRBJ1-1	CASRSQGAYTEAFF	TGTGCCAGCAGGAGTCAGGGGGCTTACACTGAAGCTTTCTTT
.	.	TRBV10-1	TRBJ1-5	CASSEGRGGNQPQHF	TGCGCCAGCAGCGAGGGGCGCGGGGGCAATCAGCCCCAGCATTTT
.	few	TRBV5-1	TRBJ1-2	CASSIGNTFGSYTF	TGCGCCAGCAGCATCGGGAATACCTTTGGGAGCTACACCTTC
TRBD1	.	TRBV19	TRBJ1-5	CASSIRTGDDQPQHF	TGTGCCAGTAGTATAAGGACAGGGGACGATCAGCCCCAGCATTTT
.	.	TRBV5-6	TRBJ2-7	CASSLGGQFTYEQYF	TGTGCCAGCAGTTTGGGGGGACAATTCACCTACGAGCAGTACTTC
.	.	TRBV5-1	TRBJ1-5	CASSPGDGGNQPQHF	TGCGCCAGCAGTCCAGGGGATGGGGGCAATCAGCCCCAGCATTTT
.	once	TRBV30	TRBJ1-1	CASKRGGTEAFF	TGTGCCTCCAAAAGGGGAGGGACTGAAGCTTTCTTT
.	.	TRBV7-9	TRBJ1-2	CASSFGSNYGYTF	TGTGCCAGCAGCTTCGGGAGTAACTATGGCTACACCTTC
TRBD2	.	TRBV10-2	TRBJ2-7	CASSELVAGSEQYF	TGCGCCAGCAGTGAGTTGGTAGCGGGAAGCGAGCAGTACTTC
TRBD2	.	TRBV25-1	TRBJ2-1	CASRTSGSNEQFF	TGTGCCAGCAGGACTAGCGGGAGCAATGAGCAGTTCTTC
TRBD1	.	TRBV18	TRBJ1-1	CASSGDSGGTEAFF	TGTGCCAGCTCGGGGGACAGTGGCGGCACTGAAGCTTTCTTT
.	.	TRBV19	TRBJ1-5	CASSTPLANQPQHF	TGTGCCAGTAGTACCCCCTTGGCCAATCAGCCCCAGCATTTT
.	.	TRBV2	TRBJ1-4	CASRTEREKLFF	TGTGCCAGCAGAACCGAGCGGGAAAAACTGTTTTTT
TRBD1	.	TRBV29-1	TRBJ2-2	CSVEGGTGIAGELFF	TGCAGCGTTGAAGGGGGGACAGGGATCGCCGGGGAGCTGTTTTTT
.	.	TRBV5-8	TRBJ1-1	CASSLPSEGEARTEAFF	TGTGCCAGCAGCTTGCCATCGGAAGGGGAGGCTCGAACTGAAGCTTTCTTT
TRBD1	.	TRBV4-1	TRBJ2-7	CASSQDLGTGGRGEQYF	TGCGCCAGCAGCCAAGATTTAGGGACAGGGGGTCGTGGCGAGCAGTACTTC
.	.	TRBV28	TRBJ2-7	CASSPRREAPEQYF	TGTGCCAGCAGCCCCCGGAGGGAGGCCCCCGAGCAGTACTTC
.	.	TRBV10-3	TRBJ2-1	CAISGGIGNEQFF	TGTGCCATCTCGGGCGGGATTGGAAATGAGCAGTTCTTC
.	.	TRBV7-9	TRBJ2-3	CASSPVGGEADTQYF	TGTGCCAGCAGCCCTGTCGGGGGAGAGGCAGATACGCAGTATTTT
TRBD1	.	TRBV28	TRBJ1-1	CASSPWTGGKDTEAFF	TGTGCCAGCAGTCCCTGGACAGGGGGAAAGGATACTGAAGCTTTCTTT
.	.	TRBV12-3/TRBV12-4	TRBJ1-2	CASSPGDGYGYTF	TGTGCCAGCAGTCCCGGGGATGGCTATGGCTACACCTTC
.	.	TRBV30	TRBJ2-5	CAWSVLEETQYF	TGTGCCTGGAGTGTACTAGAGGAGACCCAGTACTTC
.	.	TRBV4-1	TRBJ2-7	CASSQAKRGAQSSYEQYF	TGCGCCAGCAGCCAAGCAAAGAGAGGAGCTCAGAGCTCCTACGAGCAGTACTTC
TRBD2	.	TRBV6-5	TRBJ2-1	CASGRLAGVRNEQFF	TGTGCCAGCGGGAGACTAGCGGGAGTAAGGAATGAGCAGTTCTTC
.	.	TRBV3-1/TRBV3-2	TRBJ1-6	CASTRGGRDSPLHF	TGTGCCAGCACCCGGGGGGGGCGAGATTCACCCCTCCACTTT
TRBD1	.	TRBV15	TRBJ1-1	CATSPQQGDEAFF	TGTGCCACCAGCCCTCAACAGGGGGATGAAGCTTTCTTT
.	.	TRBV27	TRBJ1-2	CASSFRRQSNGYTF	TGTGCCAGCAGCTTCCGAAGACAGTCCAATGGCTACACCTTC
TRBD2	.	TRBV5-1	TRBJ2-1	CASSLAGAGGGYNEQFF	TGCGCCAGCAGCTTGGCAGGTGCGGGAGGGGGGTACAATGAGCAGTTCTTC
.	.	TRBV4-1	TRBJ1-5	CASSQEGTNSNQPQHF	TGCGCCAGCAGCCAAGAAGGGACAAATAGCAATCAGCCCCAGCATTTT
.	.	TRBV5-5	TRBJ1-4	CASSLEGLSGEKLFF	TGTGCCAGCAGCTTGGAGGGCCTCAGCGGTGAAAAACTGTTTTTT
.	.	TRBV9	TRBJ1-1	CASSVDGQQNTEAFF	TGTGCCAGCAGCGTAGACGGACAACAGAACACTGAAGCTTTCTTT
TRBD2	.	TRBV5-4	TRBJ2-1	CASSSGTSGRGVQFF	TGTGCCAGCAGCTCGGGGACTAGCGGGAGGGGGGTGCAGTTCTTC
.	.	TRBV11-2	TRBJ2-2	CASSLELANTGELFF	TGTGCCAGCAGCTTAGAATTAGCAAACACCGGGGAGCTGTTTTTT